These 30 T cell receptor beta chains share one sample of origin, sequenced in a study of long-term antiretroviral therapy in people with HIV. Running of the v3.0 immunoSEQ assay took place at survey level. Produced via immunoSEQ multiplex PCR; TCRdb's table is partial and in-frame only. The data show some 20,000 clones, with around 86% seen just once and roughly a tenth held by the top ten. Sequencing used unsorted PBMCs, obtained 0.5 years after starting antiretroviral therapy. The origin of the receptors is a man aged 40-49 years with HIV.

The CDR3 region is CASSPQLGRNTIYF. The CDR3 nucleotides read TGTGCCAGCAGTCCCCAATTGGGTAGAAACACCATATATTTT. The rearrangement uses TRBV7-8 and TRBJ1-3; D remains unclear. CDR1 is SGHVS, CDR2 FQNEAQ, per germline. Trimming shortened V by 6 bases and J by 5 bases, and 14 bases separated the two germline ends. This CDR3 region has 14 residues.

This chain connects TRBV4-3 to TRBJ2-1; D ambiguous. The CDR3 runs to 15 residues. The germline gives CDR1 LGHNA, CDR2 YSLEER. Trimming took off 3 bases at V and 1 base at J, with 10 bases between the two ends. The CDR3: CASSQVGGSYNEQFF. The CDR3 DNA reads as TGCGCCAGCAGCCAGGTGGGTGGATCCTACAATGAGCAGTTCTTC.

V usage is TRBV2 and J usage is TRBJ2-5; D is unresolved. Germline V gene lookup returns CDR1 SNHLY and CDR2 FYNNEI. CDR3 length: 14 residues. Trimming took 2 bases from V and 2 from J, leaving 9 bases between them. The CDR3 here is CASSEFRDQETQYF. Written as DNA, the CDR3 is TGTGCCAGCAGTGAATTCCGCGATCAAGAGACCCAGTACTTC.

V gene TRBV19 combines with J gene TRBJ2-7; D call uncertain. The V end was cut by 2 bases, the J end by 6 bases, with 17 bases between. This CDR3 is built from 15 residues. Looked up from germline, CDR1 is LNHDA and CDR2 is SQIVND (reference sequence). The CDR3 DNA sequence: TGTGCCAGTAGTATATTCGGTCCCCCAGGCAGCGAGCAGTACTTC. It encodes CASSIFGPPGSEQYF.

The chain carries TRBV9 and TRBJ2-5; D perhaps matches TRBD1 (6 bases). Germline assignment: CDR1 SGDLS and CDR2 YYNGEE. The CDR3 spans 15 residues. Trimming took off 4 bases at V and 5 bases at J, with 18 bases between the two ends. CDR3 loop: CASSSRGGAEETQYF. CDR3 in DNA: TGTGCCAGCAGCTCCCGTGGGGGCGCTGAGGAGACCCAGTACTTC.

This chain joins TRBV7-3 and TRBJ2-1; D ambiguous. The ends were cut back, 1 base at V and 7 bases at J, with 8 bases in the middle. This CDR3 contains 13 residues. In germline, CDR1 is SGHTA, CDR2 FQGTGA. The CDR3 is CASSLNWGNEQFF. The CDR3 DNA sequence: TGTGCCAGCAGCTTAAACTGGGGAAATGAGCAGTTCTTC.

CDR3 protein: CASSNGRVSYEQYF. DNA for the CDR3: TGTGCCAGCAGTAACGGGAGGGTATCCTACGAGCAGTACTTC. The genes are TRBV27 and TRBJ2-7, with TRBD2 matching 8 bases. The CDR3 sequence is 14 residues long. CDR1 is MNHEY and CDR2 is SMNVEV in the germline V gene (reference sequence). After removal of 5 bases from V and 1 base from J, the junction contained 4 bases not matched to a gene.

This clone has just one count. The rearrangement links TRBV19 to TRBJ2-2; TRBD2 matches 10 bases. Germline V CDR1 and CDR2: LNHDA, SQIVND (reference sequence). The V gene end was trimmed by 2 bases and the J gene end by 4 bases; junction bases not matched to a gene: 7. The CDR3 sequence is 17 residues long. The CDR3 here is CASSISSGGVSTGELFF. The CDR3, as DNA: TGTGCCAGTAGTATATCTAGCGGGGGAGTTAGCACCGGGGAGCTGTTTTTT.

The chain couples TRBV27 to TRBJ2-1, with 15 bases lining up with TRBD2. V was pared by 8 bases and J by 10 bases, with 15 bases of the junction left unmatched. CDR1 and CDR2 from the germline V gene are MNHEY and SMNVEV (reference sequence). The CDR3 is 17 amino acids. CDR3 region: CASSSRRGLAGGVEQFF. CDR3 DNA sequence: TGTGCCAGCTCCTCGCGTCGGGGACTAGCGGGAGGTGTAGAGCAGTTCTTC.

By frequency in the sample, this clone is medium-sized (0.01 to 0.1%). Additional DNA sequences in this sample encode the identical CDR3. The CDR3 coding sequence is TGCAGTGCTAGTGACCACGAGCAGTACTTC. It yields the protein CSASDHEQYF. The V call is TRBV20-1, the J call TRBJ2-7; D unclear. This CDR3 has 10 amino acids. CDR1 DFQATT and CDR2 SNEGSKA come from the germline V gene (reference sequence). V was trimmed by 3 bases and J by 5 bases, leaving 5 bases between them.

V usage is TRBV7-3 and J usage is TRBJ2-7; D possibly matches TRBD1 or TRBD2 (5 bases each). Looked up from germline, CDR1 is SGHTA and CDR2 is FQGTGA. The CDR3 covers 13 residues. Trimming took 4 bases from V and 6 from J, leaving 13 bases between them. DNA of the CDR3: TGTGCCAGCAGCTCCTCCGGGGCCCGCGAGCAGTACTTC. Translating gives CASSSSGAREQYF.

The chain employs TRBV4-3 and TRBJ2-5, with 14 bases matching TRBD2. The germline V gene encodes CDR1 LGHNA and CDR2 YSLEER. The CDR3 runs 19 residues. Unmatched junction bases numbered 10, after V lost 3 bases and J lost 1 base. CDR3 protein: CASSHFAPGLAGVQETQYF. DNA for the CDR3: TGCGCCAGCAGCCACTTCGCGCCGGGACTAGCGGGAGTCCAAGAGACCCAGTACTTC.

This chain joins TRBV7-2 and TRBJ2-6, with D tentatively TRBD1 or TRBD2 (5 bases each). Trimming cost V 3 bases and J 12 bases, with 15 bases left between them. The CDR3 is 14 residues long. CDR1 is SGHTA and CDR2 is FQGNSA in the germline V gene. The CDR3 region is CASSFPGPPLVLTF. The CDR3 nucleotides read TGTGCCAGCAGCTTTCCGGGGCCGCCCCTCGTCCTGACTTTC.

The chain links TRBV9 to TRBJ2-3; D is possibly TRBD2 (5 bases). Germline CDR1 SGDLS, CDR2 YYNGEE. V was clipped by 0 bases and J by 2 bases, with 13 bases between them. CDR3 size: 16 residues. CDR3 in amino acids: CASSVASGEYTDTQYF. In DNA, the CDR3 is TGTGCCAGCAGCGTAGCTTCCGGGGAATACACAGATACGCAGTATTTT.

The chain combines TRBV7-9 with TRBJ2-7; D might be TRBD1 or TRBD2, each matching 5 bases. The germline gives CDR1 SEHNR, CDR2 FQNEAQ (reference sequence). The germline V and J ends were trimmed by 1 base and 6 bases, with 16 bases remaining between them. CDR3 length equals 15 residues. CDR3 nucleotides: TGTGCCAGCAGCTTAGACCGTTTGGGGGAGACCGAGCAGTACTTC. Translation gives CASSLDRLGETEQYF.

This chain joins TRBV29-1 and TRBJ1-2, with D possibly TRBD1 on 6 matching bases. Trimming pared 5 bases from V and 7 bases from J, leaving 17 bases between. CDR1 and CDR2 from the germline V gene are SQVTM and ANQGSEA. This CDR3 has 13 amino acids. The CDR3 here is CSVQTGGAGGYTF. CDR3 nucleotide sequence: TGCAGCGTTCAAACTGGGGGCGCGGGTGGCTACACCTTC.

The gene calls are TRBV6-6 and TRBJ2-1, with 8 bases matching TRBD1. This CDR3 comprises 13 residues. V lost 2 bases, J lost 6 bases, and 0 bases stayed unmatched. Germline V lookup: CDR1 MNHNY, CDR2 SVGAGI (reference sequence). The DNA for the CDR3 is TGTGCCAGCAGTTACGGACAGGGCAATGAGCAGTTCTTC. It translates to CASSYGQGNEQFF.

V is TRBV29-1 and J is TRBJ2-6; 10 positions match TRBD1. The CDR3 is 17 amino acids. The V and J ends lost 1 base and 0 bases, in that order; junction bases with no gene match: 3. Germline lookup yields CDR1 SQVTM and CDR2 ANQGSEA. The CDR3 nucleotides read TGCAGCGTTGAAGGTGGACAGGGGGTCTCTGGGGCCAACGTCCTGACTTTC. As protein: CSVEGGQGVSGANVLTF.

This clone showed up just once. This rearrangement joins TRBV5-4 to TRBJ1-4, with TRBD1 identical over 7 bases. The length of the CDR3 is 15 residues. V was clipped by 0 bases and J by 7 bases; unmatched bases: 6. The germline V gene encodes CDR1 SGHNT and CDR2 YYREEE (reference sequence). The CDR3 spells CASSLGSSGGEKLFF. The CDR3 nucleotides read TGTGCCAGCAGCTTGGGGTCGTCAGGGGGTGAAAAACTGTTTTTT.

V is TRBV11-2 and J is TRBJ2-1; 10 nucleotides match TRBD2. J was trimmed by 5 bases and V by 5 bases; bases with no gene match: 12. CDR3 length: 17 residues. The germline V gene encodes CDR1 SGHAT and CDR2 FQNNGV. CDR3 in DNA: TGTGCCAGCAGCACCCCCCCAGCGGGGGGGCTTGACAATGAGCAGTTCTTC. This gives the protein CASSTPPAGGLDNEQFF.

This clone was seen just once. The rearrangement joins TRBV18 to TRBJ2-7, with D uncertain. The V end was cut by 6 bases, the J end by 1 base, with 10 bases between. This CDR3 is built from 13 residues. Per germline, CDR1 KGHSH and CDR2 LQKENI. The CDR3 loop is CASSRRESYEQYF. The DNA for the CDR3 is TGTGCCAGCTCCCGGAGAGAGTCCTACGAGCAGTACTTC.

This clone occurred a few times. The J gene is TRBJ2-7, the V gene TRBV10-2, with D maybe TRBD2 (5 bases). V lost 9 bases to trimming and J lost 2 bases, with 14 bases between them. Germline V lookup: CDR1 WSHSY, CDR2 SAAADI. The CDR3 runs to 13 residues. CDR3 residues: CARSTGITYEQYF. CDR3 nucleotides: TGCGCCAGGTCGACGGGGATTACCTACGAGCAGTACTTC.

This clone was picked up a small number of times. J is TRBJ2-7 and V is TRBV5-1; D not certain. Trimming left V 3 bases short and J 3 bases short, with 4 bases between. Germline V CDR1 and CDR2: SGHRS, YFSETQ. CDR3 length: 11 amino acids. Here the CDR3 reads CASSSSYEQYF. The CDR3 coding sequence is TGCGCCAGCAGCTCAAGCTACGAGCAGTACTTC.

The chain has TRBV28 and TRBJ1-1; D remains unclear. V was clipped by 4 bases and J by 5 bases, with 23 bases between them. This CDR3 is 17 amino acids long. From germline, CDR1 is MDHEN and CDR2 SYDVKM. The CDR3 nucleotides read TGTGCCAGCAGTTCTATACTATGGGCAGCCGTCAGGACTGAAGCTTTCTTT. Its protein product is CASSSILWAAVRTEAFF.

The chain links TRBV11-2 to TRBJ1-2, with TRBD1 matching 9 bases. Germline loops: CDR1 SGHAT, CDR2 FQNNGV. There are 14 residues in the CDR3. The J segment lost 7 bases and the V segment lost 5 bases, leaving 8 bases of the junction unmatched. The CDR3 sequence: CASSPTQGASGYTF. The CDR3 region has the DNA TGTGCCAGCAGCCCCACACAGGGGGCGAGTGGCTACACCTTC.

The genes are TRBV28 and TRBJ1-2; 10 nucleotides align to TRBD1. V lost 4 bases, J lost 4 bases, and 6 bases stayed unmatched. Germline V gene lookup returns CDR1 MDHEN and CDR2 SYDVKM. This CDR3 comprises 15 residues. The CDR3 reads CASSSSGTGVYGYTF. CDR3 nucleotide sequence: TGTGCCAGCAGTTCCTCCGGGACAGGGGTCTATGGCTACACCTTC.

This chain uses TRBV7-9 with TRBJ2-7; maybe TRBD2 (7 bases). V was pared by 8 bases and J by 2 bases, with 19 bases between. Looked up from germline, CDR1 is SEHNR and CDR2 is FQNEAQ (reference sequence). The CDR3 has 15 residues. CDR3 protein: CASSPRGGPAYEQYF. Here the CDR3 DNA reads TGTGCCAGCTCTCCAAGGGGGGGACCAGCCTACGAGCAGTACTTC.

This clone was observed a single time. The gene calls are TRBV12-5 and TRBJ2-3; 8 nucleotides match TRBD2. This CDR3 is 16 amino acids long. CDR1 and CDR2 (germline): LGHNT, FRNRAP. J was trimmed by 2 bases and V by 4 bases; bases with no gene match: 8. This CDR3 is CASGSPERGLTDTQYF. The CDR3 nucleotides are TGTGCTAGTGGTTCCCCCGAGCGGGGGCTCACAGATACGCAGTATTTT.

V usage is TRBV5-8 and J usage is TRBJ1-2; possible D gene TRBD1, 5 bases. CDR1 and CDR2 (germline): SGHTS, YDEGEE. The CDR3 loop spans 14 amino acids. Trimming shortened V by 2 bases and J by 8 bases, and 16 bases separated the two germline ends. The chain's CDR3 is CASSLSRRGQGYTF. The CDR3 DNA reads TGTGCCAGCAGCTTAAGTCGGAGGGGTCAGGGCTACACCTTC.

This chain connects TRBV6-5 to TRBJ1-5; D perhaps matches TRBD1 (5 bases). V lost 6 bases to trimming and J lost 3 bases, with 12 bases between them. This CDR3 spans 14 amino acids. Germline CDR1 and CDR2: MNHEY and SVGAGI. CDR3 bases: TGTGCCAGCAGACCAATGGGACCCAATCAGCCCCAGCATTTT. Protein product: CASRPMGPNQPQHF.